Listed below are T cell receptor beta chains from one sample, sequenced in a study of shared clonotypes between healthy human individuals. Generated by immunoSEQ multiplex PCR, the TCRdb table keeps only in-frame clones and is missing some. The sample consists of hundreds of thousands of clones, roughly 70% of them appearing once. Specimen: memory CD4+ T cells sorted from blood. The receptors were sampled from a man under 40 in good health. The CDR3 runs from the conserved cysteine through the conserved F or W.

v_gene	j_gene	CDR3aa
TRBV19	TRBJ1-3	CASSWQGDSGNTIYF
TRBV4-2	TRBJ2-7	CASSQGDGGAYEQYF
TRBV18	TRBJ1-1	CASSPRGQTGEAFF
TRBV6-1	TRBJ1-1	CASSEWQDGTGRNTEAFF
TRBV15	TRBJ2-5	CATSTRLAGGFETQYF
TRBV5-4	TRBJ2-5	CASSLVGGAIQETQYF
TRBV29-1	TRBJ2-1	CSVISGSYNEQFF
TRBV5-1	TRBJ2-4	CASSLDAGRGKNIQYF
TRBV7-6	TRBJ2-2	CASSKGLDPINTGELFF
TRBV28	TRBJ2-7	CASKSGTFAYEQYF
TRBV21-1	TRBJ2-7	CASSNPRDRVGYEQYF
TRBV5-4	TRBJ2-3	CASSGAGSSTDTQYF
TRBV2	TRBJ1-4	CASAQEREKLFF
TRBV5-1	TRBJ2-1	CASSILPGQGGNEQFF
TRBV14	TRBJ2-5	CASSPLAGGSLRTQYF
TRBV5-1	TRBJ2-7	CASSLVQGGNYEQYF
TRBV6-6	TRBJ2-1	CASKGEISYNEQFF
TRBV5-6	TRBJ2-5	CASSPTATSLETQYF
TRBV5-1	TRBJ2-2	CASSPKTSFDGGELFF
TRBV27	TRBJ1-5	CASSLWGRVDNQPQHF
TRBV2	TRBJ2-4	CASSPLARGKNIQYF
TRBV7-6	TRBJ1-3	CASSITGAPLSGNTIYF
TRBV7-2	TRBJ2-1	CASSLEYYNEQFF
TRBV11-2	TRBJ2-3	CASSLGSISGDTQYF